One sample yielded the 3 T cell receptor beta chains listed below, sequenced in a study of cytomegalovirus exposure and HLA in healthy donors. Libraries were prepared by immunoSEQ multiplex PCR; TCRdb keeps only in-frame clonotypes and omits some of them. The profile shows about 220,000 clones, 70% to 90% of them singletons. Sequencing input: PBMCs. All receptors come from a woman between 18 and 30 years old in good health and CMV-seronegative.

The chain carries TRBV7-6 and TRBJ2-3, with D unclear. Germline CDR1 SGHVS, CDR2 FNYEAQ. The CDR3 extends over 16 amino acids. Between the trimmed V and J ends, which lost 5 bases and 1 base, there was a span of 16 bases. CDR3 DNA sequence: TGTGCCAGCAGCCCACTGAGCGCTTCCGGCACAGATACGCAGTATTTT. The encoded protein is CASSPLSASGTDTQYF. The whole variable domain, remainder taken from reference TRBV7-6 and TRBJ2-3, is GAGVSQSPRYKVTKRGQDVALRCDPISGHVSLYWYRQALGQGPEFLTYFNYEAQQDKSGLPNDRFSAERPEGSISTLTIQRTEQRDSAMYRCASSPLSASGTDTQYFGPGTRLTVL.

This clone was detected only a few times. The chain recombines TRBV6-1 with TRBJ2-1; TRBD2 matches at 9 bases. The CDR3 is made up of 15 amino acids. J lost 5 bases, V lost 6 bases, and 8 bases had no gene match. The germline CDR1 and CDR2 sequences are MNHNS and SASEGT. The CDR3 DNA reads TGTGCCAGCAGCGCACGGGGACTAGCCCACAATGAGCAGTTCTTC. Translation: CASSARGLAHNEQFF.

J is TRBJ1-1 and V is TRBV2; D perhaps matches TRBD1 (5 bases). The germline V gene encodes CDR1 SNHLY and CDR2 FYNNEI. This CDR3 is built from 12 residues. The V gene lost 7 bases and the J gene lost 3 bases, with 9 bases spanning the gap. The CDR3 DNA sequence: TGTGCCAGCAAGAGGGACTACACTGAAGCTTTCTTT. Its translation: CASKRDYTEAFF.